This T cell receptor beta chain was identified during a study of OX40 agonist ivuxolimab in advanced cancers. Study-level background: As their treatment, patients were administered ivuxolimab, an agonistic anti-OX40 (CD134) antibody. Points from the study as a whole: Average numbers of expanded clones were greater in CD8+ T cells than in CD4+.

On this clone: The antigen is undetermined.

Sequencing was performed with immunoSEQ multiplex PCR; in TCRdb, only in-frame clones are kept and a portion is missing. In the table there are under 95,000 clones, roughly 89% of which are singletons. This CDR3 spans 11 amino acids. V lost 1 base and J lost 13, with 10 bases in between. Germline lookup yields CDR1 MDHEN and CDR2 SYDVKM. This sample comprised CD4+ or CD8+ T cells sorted from blood, obtained in a trial of the OX40 agonist ivuxolimab. The chain recombines TRBV28 with TRBJ1-1; no definite D call. This receptor was obtained from an adult with an advanced solid tumor such as melanoma, head and neck, liver or kidney cancer. The CDR3 protein is CASSLSRSIFF. CDR3 DNA sequence: TGTGCCAGCAGTTTATCCCGTTCTATTTTCTTT. Full variable domain (rest looked up from reference TRBV28 and TRBJ1-1): DVKVTQSSRYLVKRTGEKVFLECVQDMDHENMFWYRQDPGLGLRLIYFSYDVKMKEKGDIPEGYSVSREKKERFSLILESASTNQTSMYLCASSLSRSIFFGQGTRLTVV.